This T cell receptor (beta chain) was recovered during a study of vaccination and CD4 T cells after COVID-19. CDR3 length equals 15 residues. Looked up from germline, CDR1 is SGHTA and CDR2 is FQGNSA. The V gene lost 4 bases and the J gene lost 0 bases, with 11 bases spanning the gap. The Oncomine TCR Beta short-read assay generated sequence data from the DNA of cultured CD4+ T cells. TCRdb ran MiXCR on the PCR reads and lists one entry per CDR3 protein. The data contain about 15,000 distinct CDR3 sequences, roughly 70% of them singletons. Treatment noted: approximately 9-day PBMC culture with coronavirus spike peptide pools or control peptides (ViraFEST assay). Negative selection was the method that isolated CD4+ T cells after more than eight days of culture. This clonotype was seen more than once but under ten times. Antigen: not known.

This receptor was identified in a human donor who had recovered from COVID-19. The chain carries TRBV7-2 and TRBJ2-3; D call uncertain. The sequenced sample was CD4+ T cells from blood, cultured in vitro. The CDR3 loop is CASSSAYGSTDTQYF. CDR3 DNA sequence: TGTGCCAGCAGCTCCGCATATGGGAGCACAGATACGCAGTATTTT. Filled out from reference TRBV7-2 and TRBJ2-3, the complete variable domain reads GAGVSQSPSNKVTEKGKDVELRCDPISGHTALYWYRQSLGQGLEFLIYFQGNSAPDKSGLPSDRFSAERTGGSVSTLTIQRTQQEDSAVYLCASSSAYGSTDTQYFGPGTRLTVL.